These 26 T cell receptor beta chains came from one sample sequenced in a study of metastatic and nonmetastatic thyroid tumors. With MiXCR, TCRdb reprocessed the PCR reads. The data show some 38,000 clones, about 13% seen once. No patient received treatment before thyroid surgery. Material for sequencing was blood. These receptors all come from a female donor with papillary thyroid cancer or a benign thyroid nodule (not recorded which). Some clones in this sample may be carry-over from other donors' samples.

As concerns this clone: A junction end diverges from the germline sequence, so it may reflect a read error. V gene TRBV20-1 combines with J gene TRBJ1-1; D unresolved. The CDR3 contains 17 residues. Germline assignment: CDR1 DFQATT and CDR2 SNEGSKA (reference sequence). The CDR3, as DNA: TGCAGTGCTAGAGTATCGGGGAAGGGCGAGTTGAACACTGGAGCTTTATTT. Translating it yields CSARVSGKGELNTGALF.

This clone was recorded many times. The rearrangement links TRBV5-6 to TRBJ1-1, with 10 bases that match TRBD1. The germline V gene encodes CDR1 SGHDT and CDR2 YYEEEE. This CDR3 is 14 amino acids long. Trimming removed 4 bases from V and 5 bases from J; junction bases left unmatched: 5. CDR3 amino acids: CASSPPGQGTEAFF. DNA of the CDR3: TGTGCCAGCAGCCCCCCGGGACAGGGGACTGAAGCTTTCTTT.

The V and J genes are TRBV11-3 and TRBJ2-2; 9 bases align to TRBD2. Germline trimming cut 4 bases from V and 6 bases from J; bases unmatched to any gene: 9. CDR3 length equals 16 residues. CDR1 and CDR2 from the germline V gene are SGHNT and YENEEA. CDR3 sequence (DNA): TGTGCCAGCAGCTCCGGGACTAGCCTTATCTCCGGGGAGCTGTTTTTT. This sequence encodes CASSSGTSLISGELFF.

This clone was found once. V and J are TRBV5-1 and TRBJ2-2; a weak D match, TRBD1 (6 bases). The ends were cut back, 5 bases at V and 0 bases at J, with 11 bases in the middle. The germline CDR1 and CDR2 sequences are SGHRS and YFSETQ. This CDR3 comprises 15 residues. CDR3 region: CASRSGTTNTGELFF. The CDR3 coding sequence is TGCGCCAGCAGATCCGGGACAACGAACACCGGGGAGCTGTTTTTT.

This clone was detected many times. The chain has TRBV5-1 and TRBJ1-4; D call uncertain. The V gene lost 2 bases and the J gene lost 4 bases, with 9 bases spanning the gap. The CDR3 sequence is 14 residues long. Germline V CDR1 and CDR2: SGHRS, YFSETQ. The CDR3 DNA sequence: TGCGCCAGCAGCTTCGGAGGGAATAATGAAAAACTGTTTTTT. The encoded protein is CASSFGGNNEKLFF.

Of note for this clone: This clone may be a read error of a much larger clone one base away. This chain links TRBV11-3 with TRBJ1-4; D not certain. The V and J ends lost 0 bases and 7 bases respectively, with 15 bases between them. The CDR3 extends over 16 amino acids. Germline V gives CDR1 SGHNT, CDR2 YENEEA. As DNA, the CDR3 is TGTGCCAGCAGCTTAGATTCAGCCTCTAGGGTTGAAAAACTGTTTTTT. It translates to CASSLDSASRVEKLFF.

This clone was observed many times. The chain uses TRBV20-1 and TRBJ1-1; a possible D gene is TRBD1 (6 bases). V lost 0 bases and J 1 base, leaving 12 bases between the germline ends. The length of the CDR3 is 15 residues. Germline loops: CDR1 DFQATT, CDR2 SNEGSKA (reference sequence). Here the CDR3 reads CSARDQGIRNTEAFF. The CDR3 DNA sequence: TGCAGTGCTAGAGACCAGGGGATCCGGAACACTGAAGCTTTCTTT.

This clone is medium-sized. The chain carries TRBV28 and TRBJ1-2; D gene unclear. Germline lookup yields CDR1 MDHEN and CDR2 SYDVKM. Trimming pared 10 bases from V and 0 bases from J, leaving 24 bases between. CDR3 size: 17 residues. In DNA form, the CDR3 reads TGTGCCATCTCCGAGAGGGCAGTGACTGACTCTAACTATGGCTACACCTTC. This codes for CAISERAVTDSNYGYTF.

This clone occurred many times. In DNA, the CDR3 is TGCAGTGCTAGAGATGGAGGGTATGGCTACACCTTC. Protein product: CSARDGGYGYTF. The chain couples TRBV20-1 to TRBJ1-2; D gene unclear. The germline gives CDR1 DFQATT, CDR2 SNEGSKA (reference sequence). V was shortened by 0 bases and J by 5 bases, with 7 bases between the two germline ends. The CDR3 has 12 residues.

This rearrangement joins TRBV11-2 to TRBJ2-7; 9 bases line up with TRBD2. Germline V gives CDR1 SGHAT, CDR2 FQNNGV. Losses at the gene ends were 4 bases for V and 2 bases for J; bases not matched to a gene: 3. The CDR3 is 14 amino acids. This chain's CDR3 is CASSSGLAPYEQYF. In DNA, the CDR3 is TGTGCCAGCAGCTCGGGACTAGCCCCCTACGAGCAGTACTTC.

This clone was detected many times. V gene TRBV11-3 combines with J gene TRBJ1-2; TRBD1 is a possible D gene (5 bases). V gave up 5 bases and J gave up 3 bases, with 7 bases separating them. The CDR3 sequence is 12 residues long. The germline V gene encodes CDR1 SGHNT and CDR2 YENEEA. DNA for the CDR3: TGTGCCAGCAGCCTGGGGGACTATGGCTACACCTTC. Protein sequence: CASSLGDYGYTF.

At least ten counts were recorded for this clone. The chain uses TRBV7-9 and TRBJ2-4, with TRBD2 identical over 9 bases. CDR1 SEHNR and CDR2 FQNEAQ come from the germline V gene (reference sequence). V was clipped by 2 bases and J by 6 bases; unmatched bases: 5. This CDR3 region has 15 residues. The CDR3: CASSLSRAGGNIQYF. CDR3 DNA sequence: TGTGCCAGCAGCTTAAGTCGAGCGGGGGGAAACATTCAGTACTTC.

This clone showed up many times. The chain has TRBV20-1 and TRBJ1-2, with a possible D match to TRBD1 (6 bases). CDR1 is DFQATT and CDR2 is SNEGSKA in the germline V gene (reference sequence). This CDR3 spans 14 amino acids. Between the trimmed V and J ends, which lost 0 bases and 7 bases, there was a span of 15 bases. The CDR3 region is CSAREGRGSGGYTF. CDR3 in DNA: TGCAGTGCTAGAGAAGGCAGGGGAAGTGGTGGCTACACCTTC.

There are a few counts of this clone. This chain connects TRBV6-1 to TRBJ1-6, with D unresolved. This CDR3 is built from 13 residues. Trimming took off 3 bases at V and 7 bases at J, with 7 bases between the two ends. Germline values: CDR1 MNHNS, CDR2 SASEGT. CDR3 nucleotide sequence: TGTGCCAGCAGTGACAGCCAAAATTCACCCCTCCACTTT. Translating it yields CASSDSQNSPLHF.

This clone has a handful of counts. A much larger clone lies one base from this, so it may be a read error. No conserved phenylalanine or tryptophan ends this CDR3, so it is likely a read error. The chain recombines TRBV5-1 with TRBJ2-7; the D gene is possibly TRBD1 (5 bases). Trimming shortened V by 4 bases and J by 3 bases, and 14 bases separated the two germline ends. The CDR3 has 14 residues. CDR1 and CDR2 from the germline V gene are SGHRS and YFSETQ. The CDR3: CASSARVVSYEQYL. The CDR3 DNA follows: TGCGCCAGCAGCGCCAGGGTGGTAAGCTACGAGCAGTACCTC.

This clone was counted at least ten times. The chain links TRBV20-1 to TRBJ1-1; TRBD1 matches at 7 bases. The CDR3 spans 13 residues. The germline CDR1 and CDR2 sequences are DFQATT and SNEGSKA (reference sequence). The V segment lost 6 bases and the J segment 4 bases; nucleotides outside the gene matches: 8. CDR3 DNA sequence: TGCAGTGCAAAGACAGGGACCGGCACTGAAGCTTTCTTT. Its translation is CSAKTGTGTEAFF.

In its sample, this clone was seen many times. The CDR3 here is CASSQVGLGTQYF. In DNA, the CDR3 is TGTGCCAGCAGCCAGGTGGGCCTCGGTACGCAGTATTTT. The chain employs TRBV7-9 and TRBJ2-3; D is unclear. Germline CDR1 is SEHNR and CDR2 is FQNEAQ (reference sequence). V was cut by 5 bases and J by 8 bases, with 14 bases left in between. This CDR3 is built from 13 residues.

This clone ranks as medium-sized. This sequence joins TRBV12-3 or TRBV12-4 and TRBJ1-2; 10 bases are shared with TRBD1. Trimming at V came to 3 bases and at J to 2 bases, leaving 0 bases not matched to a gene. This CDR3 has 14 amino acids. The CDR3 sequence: CASSLGQGNYGYTF. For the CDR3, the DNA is TGTGCCAGCAGTTTGGGACAGGGGAACTATGGCTACACCTTC.

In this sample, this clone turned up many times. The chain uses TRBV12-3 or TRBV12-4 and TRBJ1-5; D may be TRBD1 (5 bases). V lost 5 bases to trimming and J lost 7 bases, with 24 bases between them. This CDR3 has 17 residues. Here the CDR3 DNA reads TGTGCCAGCAGTCCTACCTCTCTGGGGCCCCCCGAACAGCCCCAGCATTTT. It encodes CASSPTSLGPPEQPQHF.

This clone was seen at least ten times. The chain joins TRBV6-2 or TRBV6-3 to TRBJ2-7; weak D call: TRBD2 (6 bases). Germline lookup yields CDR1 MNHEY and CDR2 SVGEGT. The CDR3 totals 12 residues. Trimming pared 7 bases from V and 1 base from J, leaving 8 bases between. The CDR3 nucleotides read TGTGCCAGCACCCGGGGGTCCTACGAGCAGTACTTC. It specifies CASTRGSYEQYF.

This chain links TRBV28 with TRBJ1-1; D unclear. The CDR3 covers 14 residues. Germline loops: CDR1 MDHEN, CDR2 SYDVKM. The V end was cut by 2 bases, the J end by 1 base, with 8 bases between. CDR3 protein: CASSLHRGNTEAFF. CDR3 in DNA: TGTGCCAGCAGTTTACATAGAGGGAACACTGAAGCTTTCTTT.

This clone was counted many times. This chain's CDR3 is CASSLQVYTEAFF. DNA of the CDR3: TGTGCCAGCAGTTTACAGGTATACACTGAAGCTTTCTTT. The chain uses TRBV27 and TRBJ1-1; D is uncertain. Between the trimmed V and J ends, which lost 2 bases and 3 bases, there was a span of 7 bases. The CDR3 has 13 residues. Germline V CDR1 and CDR2: MNHEY, SMNVEV (reference sequence).

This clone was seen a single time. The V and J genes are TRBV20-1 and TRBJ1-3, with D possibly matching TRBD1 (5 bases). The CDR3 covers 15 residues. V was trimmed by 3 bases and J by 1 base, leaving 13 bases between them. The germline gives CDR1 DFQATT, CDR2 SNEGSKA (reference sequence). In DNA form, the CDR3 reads TGCAGTGCTAGGCCTAAAAGGGGTTCTGGAAACACCATATATTTT. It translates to CSARPKRGSGNTIYF.

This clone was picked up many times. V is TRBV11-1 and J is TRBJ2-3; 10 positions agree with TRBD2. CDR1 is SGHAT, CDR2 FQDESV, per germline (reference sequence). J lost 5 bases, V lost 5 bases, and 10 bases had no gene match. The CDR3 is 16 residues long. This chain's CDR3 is CASSPLAGDTQDTQYF. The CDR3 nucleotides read TGTGCCAGCAGCCCCCTAGCGGGAGATACTCAAGATACGCAGTATTTT.

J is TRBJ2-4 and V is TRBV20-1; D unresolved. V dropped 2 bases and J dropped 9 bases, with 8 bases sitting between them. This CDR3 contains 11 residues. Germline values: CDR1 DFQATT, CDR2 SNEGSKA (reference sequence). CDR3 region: CSARLMGIQYF. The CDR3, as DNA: TGCAGTGCTAGACTCATGGGCATTCAGTACTTC.

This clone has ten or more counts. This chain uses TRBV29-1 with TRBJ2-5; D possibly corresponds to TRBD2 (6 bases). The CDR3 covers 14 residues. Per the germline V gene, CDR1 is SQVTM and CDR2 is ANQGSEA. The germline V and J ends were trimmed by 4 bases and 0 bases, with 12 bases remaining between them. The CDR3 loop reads CSVGTGAHQETQYF. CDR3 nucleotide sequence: TGCAGCGTTGGGACGGGAGCACACCAAGAGACCCAGTACTTC.